The clone carrying this T cell receptor (beta chain) has ten or more counts. Its antigen is currently unknown. The V and J ends lost 6 bases and 4 bases respectively, with 24 bases between them. This CDR3 has 17 amino acids. The germline CDR1 and CDR2 sequences are MDHEN and SYDVKM. TCRdb analysed the reads with MiXCR anew, one entry per CDR3 protein. Of 290,000 or so distinct CDR3 sequences in the sample, 8% to 10% were seen once. The entry originates in a study of T cell repertoires in cytomegalovirus infection. On the study more broadly: It can be stated that public TCR beta signatures indicated CMV infection as well as a matching HLA type. Study results and caveats: The study found HLA-C-restricted CMV-specific TCR beta clonotypes dominating the ex vivo response.

The specimen was PBMCs. The rearrangement uses TRBV28 and TRBJ2-5; D assignment may be TRBD1 or TRBD2 (5 bases each). The source is a human donor in good health (CMV status not recorded). Some clones in this sample may be carry-over from other donors' samples. The CDR3 region has the DNA TGTGCCAGCAGGTTCACCTCCGGGACGGCCTTATTAGAGACCCAGTACTTC. Translating it yields CASRFTSGTALLETQYF.